This is a list of T cell receptor beta chains from one sample in a study of T cells after yellow fever vaccination. TCRdb fed the 5' RACE reads into MiXCR, producing one record per CDR3 protein. The data contain 300,000 to 450,000 distinct CDR3 sequences, less than 9.5% of them singletons. The sample in question was PBMCs, obtained about 49 days after the first yellow fever vaccination. These receptors all come from a man aged 18 to 29 who received the YFV17D yellow fever vaccine. The CDR3 runs from the conserved cysteine through the conserved F or W. D genes are given only for firm matches. Not every row has a clone size; where given, it reads once, few, many or a size class.

V gene	D gene	clone size	J gene	CDR3 DNA	CDR3 protein
TRBV12-3/TRBV12-4	.	many	TRBJ2-3	TGTGCCAGCAGCACAGGGCAAGATACGCAGTATTTT	CASSTGQDTQYF
TRBV7-9	TRBD2	.	TRBJ2-1	TGTGCCAGCAGCTCCCGGGGGGGCAGTTTCAGTGAGCAGTTCTTC	CASSSRGGSFSEQFF
TRBV7-2	.	few	TRBJ1-5	TGTGCCAGCAGCTACAGGGCCGGGGGGGATCAGCCCCAGCATTTT	CASSYRAGGDQPQHF
TRBV5-1	.	few	TRBJ2-7	TGCGCCAGCACCCCAGGAGAGCAGTACTTC	CASTPGEQYF
TRBV20-1	.	many	TRBJ2-2	TGCAGTGTCAAGCGCGGAGTCCCGAACACCGGGGAGCTGTTTTTT	CSVKRGVPNTGELFF
TRBV5-5	.	many	TRBJ2-3	TGTGCCAGCAGCTACAGGTCGGGGACAGATACGCAGTATTTT	CASSYRSGTDTQYF
TRBV6-6	.	.	TRBJ2-5	TGTGCCAGCAGTGCAGGCGGAGGGGAGACCCAGTACTTC	CASSAGGGETQYF
TRBV9	.	once	TRBJ2-3	TGTGCCTCCGCGGGGAACTCTAGCACAGATACGCAGTATTTT	CASAGNSSTDTQYF
TRBV9	TRBD2	.	TRBJ2-5	TGTGCCAGCAGCGTAGAAGGTAGCGGGGGACCCCAAGAGACCCAGTACTTC	CASSVEGSGGPQETQYF
TRBV5-6	.	.	TRBJ2-5	TGTGCCAGCAGCTTGGACACAGAAAAACAGTACTTC	CASSLDTEKQYF
TRBV29-1	TRBD1	few	TRBJ2-2	TGCAGCGTCTCCAGGGGGACAGACACCGGGGAGCTGTTTTTT	CSVSRGTDTGELFF
TRBV6-1	.	many	TRBJ1-1	TGTGCCAGCAGTGAAGCTTCGGGGGAGGTTGAAGCTTTCTTT	CASSEASGEVEAFF
TRBV20-1	TRBD1	many	TRBJ1-2	TGCAGTGCTAGCGAGGGGGCGAACTATGGCTACACCTTC	CSASEGANYGYTF
TRBV5-4	.	.	TRBJ2-5	TGTGCCAGCAGCTTATCCGACGTTGAGGAGACCCAGTACTTC	CASSLSDVEETQYF
TRBV20-1	.	.	TRBJ2-1	TGCAGTGCTAGGGAATCAAGGAGAAATGAGCAGTTCTTC	CSARESRRNEQFF
TRBV6-2/TRBV6-3	TRBD1	.	TRBJ2-1	TGTGCCAGCACCAGGGGGAACTCCTACAATGAGCAGTTCTTC	CASTRGNSYNEQFF
TRBV5-1	.	few	TRBJ1-3	TGCGCCAGCAGCTTTGGGGCCTCTGGAAACACCATATATTTT	CASSFGASGNTIYF
TRBV6-5	.	once	TRBJ2-6	TGTGCCAGCAGTTACTCTGGTCACGACTCTGGGGCCAACGTCCTGACTTTC	CASSYSGHDSGANVLTF
TRBV29-1	TRBD2	.	TRBJ2-3	TGCAGCGTTGAAAGTGTGGGGGGGGGTTTCACAGATACGCAGTATTTT	CSVESVGGGFTDTQYF
TRBV6-1	.	.	TRBJ2-5	TGTGCCAGCAGTGGGAAGGCAGGGGAGGTTCAAGAGACCCAGTACTTC	CASSGKAGEVQETQYF
TRBV7-9	.	few	TRBJ1-1	TGTGCCAGCAGCTTAGATACCGAGGTGGTAGCTTTCTTT	CASSLDTEVVAFF
TRBV4-3	.	few	TRBJ2-7	TGCGCCAGCAGCCAAGTCGTCAGCGACTACGAGCAGTACTTC	CASSQVVSDYEQYF
TRBV4-1	.	.	TRBJ1-1	TGCGCCAGCAGCCAAGTGTCAGGAGGGGACACTGAAGCTTTCTTT	CASSQVSGGDTEAFF
TRBV7-8	.	.	TRBJ2-5	TGTGCCAGCAGCTTAGCGCTCGGGGTGCCTAGCCGTTTAAGCCAAGAGACCCAGTACTTC	CASSLALGVPSRLSQETQYF
TRBV6-1	TRBD2	few	TRBJ2-1	TGTGCCACCACGGTGGGGGGGTCCTACAATGAGCAGTTCTTC	CATTVGGSYNEQFF
TRBV27	.	once	TRBJ2-7	TGTGCCAGCAGTTACCGCACACCCCCACTTTACGAGCAGTACTTC	CASSYRTPPLYEQYF
TRBV3-1	.	many	TRBJ1-1	TGTGCCAGCAGCCAAGGTTTGGAGCGAATGAACACTGAAGCTTTCTTT	CASSQGLERMNTEAFF
TRBV4-1	.	many	TRBJ1-6	TGCGCCAGCAGCCAAACAGGACCCGCGGGTTCACCCCTCCACTTT	CASSQTGPAGSPLHF